This TCR beta chain appears in the sequencing data of a study of T cells expressing NK-cell markers. The wider study: It was sorted CD3+CD56+NKG2C+, CD3+CD56+NKG2C- and CD3+CD56-NKG2C+ T cells that supplied the TCR beta repertoires. HCMV seropositivity characterized most of the eight sequenced donors, and seronegativity one. Study results and limitations: Unclear, still, was the HCMV specificity of the expanded NKG2C+ T cell clones.

Remarks on this clonotype: Antigen unknown.

Germline V gives CDR1 SQVTM, CDR2 ANQGSEA. The CDR3 sequence is 13 residues long. UMIs accompanied the 5'RACE template switching by which TCR beta cDNA was made. TCRdb reanalyzed the 5' RACE reads, giving one entry per CDR3 protein sequence and no DNA. The table for this sample gives about 440,000 distinct CDR3 sequences. The clonotype was recovered from a woman aged 18-70 years in good health. The J gene is TRBJ2-5, the V gene TRBV29-1; as DNA is missing, the TRBD1 call by TCRdb cannot be tested. Sequencing was performed on blood T cells: a sorted CD56 or NKG2C T cell subset, CD4+ or CD8+ T cells, or bulk PBMC T cells (not recorded which). CDR3 region: CSVEEQPGGSQYF. Drawing the rest from reference TRBV29-1 and TRBJ2-5, the complete variable domain is SAVISQKPSRDICQRGTSLTIQCQVDSQVTMMFWYRQQPGQSLTLIATANQGSEATYESGFVIDKFPISRPNLTFSTLTVSNMSPEDSSIYLCSVEEQPGGSQYFGPGTRLLVL.